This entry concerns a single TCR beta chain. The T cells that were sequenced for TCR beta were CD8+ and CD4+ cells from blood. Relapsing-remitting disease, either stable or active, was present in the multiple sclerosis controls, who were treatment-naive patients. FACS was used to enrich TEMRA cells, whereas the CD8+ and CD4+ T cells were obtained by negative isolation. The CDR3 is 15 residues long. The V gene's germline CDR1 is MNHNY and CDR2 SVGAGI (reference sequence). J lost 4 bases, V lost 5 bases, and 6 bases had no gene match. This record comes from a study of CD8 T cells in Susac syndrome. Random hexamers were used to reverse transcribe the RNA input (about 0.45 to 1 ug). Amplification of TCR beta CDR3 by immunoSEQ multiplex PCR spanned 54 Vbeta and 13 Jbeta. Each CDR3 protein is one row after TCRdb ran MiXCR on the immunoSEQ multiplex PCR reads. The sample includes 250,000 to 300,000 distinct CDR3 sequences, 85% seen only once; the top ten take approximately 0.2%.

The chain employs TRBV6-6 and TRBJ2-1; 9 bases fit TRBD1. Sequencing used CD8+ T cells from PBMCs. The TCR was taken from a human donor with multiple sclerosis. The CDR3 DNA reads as TGTGCCAGCAGTGACGGACAGGGGAGGTACAATGAGCAGTTCTTC. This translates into CASSDGQGRYNEQFF.